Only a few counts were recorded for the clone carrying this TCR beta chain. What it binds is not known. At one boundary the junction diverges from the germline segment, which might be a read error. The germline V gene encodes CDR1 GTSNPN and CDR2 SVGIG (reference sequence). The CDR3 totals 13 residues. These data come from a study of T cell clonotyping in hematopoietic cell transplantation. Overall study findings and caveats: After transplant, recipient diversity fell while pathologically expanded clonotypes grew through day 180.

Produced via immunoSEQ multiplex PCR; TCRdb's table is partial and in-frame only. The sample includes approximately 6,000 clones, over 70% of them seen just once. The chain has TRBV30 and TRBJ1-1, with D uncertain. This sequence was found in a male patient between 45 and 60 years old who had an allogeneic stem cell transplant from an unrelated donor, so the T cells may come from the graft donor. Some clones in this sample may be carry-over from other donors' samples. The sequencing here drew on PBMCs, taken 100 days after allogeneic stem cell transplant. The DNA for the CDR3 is TGCGCCTCTGAGGACGGATTGAACACTGAAGCCTTCTTT. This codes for CASEDGLNTEAFF.